Each of the 27 T cell receptor beta chains below was sequenced from the same sample in a study of shared clonotypes between healthy human individuals. The assay was immunoSEQ multiplex PCR, and TCRdb's table has in-frame clones only and misses some. The data hold 980,000 or so clones, with roughly 72% observed a single time. The sequencing input was memory CD4+ T cells sorted from blood. The subset was: CD45RA-negative fraction. All receptors come from a man in his late teens or twenties in good health.

The genes are TRBV5-1 and TRBJ1-2, with TRBD1 matching 7 bases. The germline gives CDR1 SGHRS, CDR2 YFSETQ. V shed 4 bases and J 3 bases; nucleotides not matched to a gene: 6. The length of the CDR3 is 14 residues. CDR3 amino acids: CASSTEGAHYGYTF. The CDR3 DNA reads as TGCGCCAGCAGCACCGAGGGGGCGCACTATGGCTACACCTTC. The variable domain in full, with the rest retrieved from reference TRBV5-1 and TRBJ1-2, is KAGVTQTPRYLIKTRGQQVTLSCSPISGHRSVSWYQQTPGQGLQFLFEYFSETQRNKGNFPGRFSGRQFSNSRSEMNVSTLELGDSALYLCASSTEGAHYGYTFGSGTRLTVV.

The CDR3 spells CASSLSVEAFF. The DNA for the CDR3 is TGTGCCAGCAGCTTGTCAGTTGAAGCTTTCTTT. V usage is TRBV7-9 and J usage is TRBJ1-1, with D hard to call. V lost 3 bases to trimming and J lost 7 bases, with 6 bases between them. The CDR3 runs 11 residues. Germline lookup yields CDR1 SEHNR and CDR2 FQNEAQ (reference sequence).

The chain joins TRBV19 to TRBJ2-2, with 7 bases fitting TRBD1. Germline CDR1 and CDR2: LNHDA and SQIVND (reference sequence). With V trimmed by 4 bases and J by 1 base, 9 bases remained unmatched. The CDR3 loop spans 17 amino acids. For the CDR3, the DNA is TGTGCCAGTAGTACCCCGACAGGGAGAGGGAACACCGGGGAGCTGTTTTTT. Translated, it gives CASSTPTGRGNTGELFF.

This chain joins TRBV6-1 and TRBJ2-5; the D call may be TRBD1 or TRBD2 (6 bases each). Germline CDR1 and CDR2: MNHNS and SASEGT. CDR3 length: 18 residues. V shed 0 bases and J shed 4 bases, with 21 bases lying between them. CDR3 DNA sequence: TGTGCCAGCAGTGAAGCTTTGACGGGGGCCGCGGTAGCAGAGACCCAGTACTTC. Translating gives CASSEALTGAAVAETQYF.

The CDR3 loop is CASSNAPGTINQPQHF. The CDR3 DNA reads TGTGCCAGCAGCAACGCCCCCGGGACCATCAATCAGCCCCAGCATTTT. The J gene is TRBJ1-5, the V gene TRBV11-2; possibly TRBD1 for D (5 bases). CDR1 is SGHAT and CDR2 is FQNNGV in the germline V gene. The CDR3 is 16 residues long. V was shortened by 5 bases and J by 3 bases, with 17 bases between the two germline ends. The variable domain in full, with the rest retrieved from reference TRBV11-2 and TRBJ1-5, is EAGVAQSPRYKIIEKRQSVAFWCNPISGHATLYWYQQILGQGPKLLIQFQNNGVVDDSQLPKDRFSAERLKGVDSTLKIQPAKLEDSAVYLCASSNAPGTINQPQHFGDGTRLSIL.

To note about this clone: One junction end does not reproduce the germline sequence, and a read error may be involved. The chain carries TRBV28 and TRBJ2-7; weak D call: TRBD1 (6 bases). From germline, CDR1 is MDHEN and CDR2 SYDVKM. CDR3 size: 12 residues. The CDR3 DNA reads TGTGCCATCAGTTTGACAGGTCGCGAGCAGTACTTC. Encoded protein: CAISLTGREQYF.

V is TRBV30 and J is TRBJ2-2; D not resolved. This CDR3 is built from 15 residues. Germline-derived CDR1 and CDR2 are GTSNPN and SVGIG (reference sequence). Trimming shortened V by 0 bases and J by 3 bases, and 11 bases separated the two germline ends. CDR3 loop: CAWSVPGRDTGELFF. The CDR3 bases are TGTGCCTGGAGTGTGCCAGGTCGTGACACCGGGGAGCTGTTTTTT.

The gene calls are TRBV5-4 and TRBJ2-7; D not resolved. CDR3 length: 15 amino acids. Germline assignment: CDR1 SGHNT and CDR2 YYREEE (reference sequence). V lost 2 bases and J 0 bases, leaving 12 bases between the germline ends. The CDR3 coding sequence is TGTGCCAGCAGCTTTAAAAGGACCGCCTCCTACGAGCAGTACTTC. It is translated as CASSFKRTASYEQYF.

This rearrangement joins TRBV9 to TRBJ2-2; 8 bases match TRBD2. The CDR3 is 15 residues long. Per germline, CDR1 SGDLS and CDR2 YYNGEE. V shed 4 bases, J shed 1 base, and the junction held 3 bases outside the gene matches. Here the CDR3 DNA reads TGTGCCAGCAGCCTAAGCGGGAGGAACACCGGGGAGCTGTTTTTT. Protein product: CASSLSGRNTGELFF.

This clone was detected a few times. This sequence joins TRBV27 and TRBJ2-1, with D tentatively TRBD2 (5 bases). From germline, CDR1 is MNHEY and CDR2 SMNVEV (reference sequence). Trimming removed 3 bases from V and 7 bases from J, with 13 bases in between. This CDR3 is 14 amino acids long. The chain's CDR3 is CASSLSGVGNEQFF. CDR3 nucleotides: TGTGCCAGCAGTTTGTCCGGGGTCGGGAATGAGCAGTTCTTC.

The rearrangement joins TRBV9 to TRBJ2-5, with 7 bases lining up with TRBD2. CDR1 is SGDLS and CDR2 is YYNGEE in the germline V gene. This CDR3 comprises 15 residues. J lost 5 bases, V lost 0 bases, and 7 bases had no gene match. CDR3 nucleotide sequence: TGTGCCAGCAGCGTAGGCGGGGGTAAGGTGGAGACCCAGTACTTC. Protein product: CASSVGGGKVETQYF.

This clone was counted a single time. The CDR3 sequence: CASSLGQGWGETQYF. The DNA for the CDR3 is TGTGCCAGCAGCTTGGGACAGGGATGGGGAGAGACCCAGTACTTC. The V call is TRBV11-2, the J call TRBJ2-5, with 9 positions matching TRBD1. The CDR3 length is 15 residues. Germline CDR1 is SGHAT and CDR2 is FQNNGV. J lost 4 bases, V lost 3 bases, and 6 bases had no gene match.

This clone was counted a single time. J is TRBJ2-1 and V is TRBV7-9; D is perhaps TRBD2 (6 bases). Between the trimmed V and J ends, which lost 7 bases and 1 base, there was a span of 17 bases. The CDR3 runs to 16 residues. CDR1 and CDR2 from the germline V gene are SEHNR and FQNEAQ (reference sequence). The CDR3 is CASNRLGSGSYNEQFF. Written as DNA, the CDR3 is TGTGCCAGCAACCGGTTGGGTAGCGGATCCTACAATGAGCAGTTCTTC.

To note about this clone: Other DNA sequences in this sample translate to the same CDR3. The V call is TRBV7-2, the J call TRBJ2-1; D is perhaps TRBD2 (6 bases). V lost 3 bases to trimming and J lost 3 bases, with 12 bases between them. Germline V lookup: CDR1 SGHTA, CDR2 FQGNSA. The CDR3 runs 15 residues. The CDR3 region has the DNA TGTGCCAGCAGCTTGACCTGGGGAGGCTACAATGAGCAGTTCTTC. Translation gives CASSLTWGGYNEQFF.

The chain is built from TRBV18 and TRBJ1-2; 10 nucleotides match TRBD1. V was clipped by 2 bases and J by 2 bases; unmatched bases: 5. CDR3 size: 16 residues. Germline CDR1 and CDR2: KGHSH and LQKENI. The CDR3 sequence: CASSPTGTGANYGYTF. The CDR3 DNA reads TGTGCCAGCTCACCAACCGGGACAGGGGCCAACTATGGCTACACCTTC.

J is TRBJ2-3 and V is TRBV5-1; D is ambiguous. Germline V gives CDR1 SGHRS, CDR2 YFSETQ. The length of the CDR3 is 14 residues. V shed 4 bases and J shed 2 bases, with 11 bases lying between them. CDR3 protein: CASSVGDITDTQYF. For the CDR3, the DNA is TGCGCCAGCAGCGTTGGAGATATCACAGATACGCAGTATTTT.

J is TRBJ2-5 and V is TRBV6-6; TRBD1 agrees at 7 bases. Trimming took 5 bases from V and 1 from J; bases not matched to a gene: 4. This CDR3 has 14 residues. Germline V lookup: CDR1 MNHNY, CDR2 SVGAGI (reference sequence). The CDR3 reads CASSATGSQETQYF. The CDR3 coding sequence is TGTGCCAGCAGTGCGACAGGGTCCCAAGAGACCCAGTACTTC.

Details on this clone: A read error may produce the germline difference seen at one junction end. This chain links TRBV5-6 with TRBJ2-4, with 10 bases identical to TRBD1. The length of the CDR3 is 14 residues. Germline loops: CDR1 SGHDT, CDR2 YYEEEE. The CDR3 region is CASTLGQGLNIQYF. The CDR3 DNA reads as TGTGCCAGCACCTTGGGACAGGGGCTAAACATTCAGTACTTC.

This chain uses TRBV2 with TRBJ1-2; the D gene is possibly TRBD1 (6 bases). The CDR3 runs 13 residues. Trimming removed 6 bases at V and 8 bases at J, with 16 bases between. Germline CDR1 reads SNHLY; CDR2 reads FYNNEI. The CDR3 DNA is TGTGCCAGCAGCGTGAACAGGGATGAAGGCTACACCTTC. Its protein product is CASSVNRDEGYTF.

This clone has just one count. The rearrangement links TRBV29-1 to TRBJ2-3; D might be TRBD1 or TRBD2, each matching 7 bases. This CDR3 is 16 amino acids long. Germline lookup yields CDR1 SQVTM and CDR2 ANQGSEA. Trimming shortened V by 7 bases and J by 0 bases, and 20 bases separated the two germline ends. The CDR3 nucleotides are TGCAGCGCTGGGAGGGGGCTTGTTTTTAGCACAGATACGCAGTATTTT. Translated, it gives CSAGRGLVFSTDTQYF.

CDR3 coding DNA: TGCGCCAGCAGCTTGGGATATGGACAGATCTACGAGCAGTACTTC. This encodes CASSLGYGQIYEQYF. This rearrangement joins TRBV5-1 to TRBJ2-7, with D possibly TRBD1 on 6 matching bases. The germline V and J ends were trimmed by 0 bases and 3 bases, with 13 bases remaining between them. The CDR3 is made up of 15 amino acids. Germline CDR1 is SGHRS and CDR2 is YFSETQ.

The V call is TRBV7-2, the J call TRBJ1-2; no firm D call. V lost 2 bases and J lost 10, with 14 bases in between. Germline CDR1 reads SGHTA; CDR2 reads FQGNSA. The CDR3 totals 13 residues. This CDR3 reads CASSLRVGFYYTF. The CDR3 bases are TGTGCCAGCAGCTTACGGGTCGGTTTCTACTACACCTTC.

The rearrangement joins TRBV5-1 to TRBJ1-1; tentative D call: TRBD1 (6 bases). This CDR3 spans 15 amino acids. V was cut by 3 bases and J by 1 base, with 13 bases left in between. The germline V gene has CDR1 SGHRS and CDR2 YFSETQ. The CDR3 DNA sequence: TGCGCCAGCAGCTGGGGGGCCGGGGGGAACACTGAAGCTTTCTTT. This sequence encodes CASSWGAGGNTEAFF.

The J gene is TRBJ2-1, the V gene TRBV5-1; TRBD1 aligns across 7 bases. Germline V gene data show CDR1 as SGHRS and CDR2 as YFSETQ. The CDR3 spans 13 residues. J gave up 7 bases and V 5 bases, and 6 bases lay outside the gene matches. The CDR3 coding sequence is TGCGCCAGCAGGCGACAGGGACCAAATGAGCAGTTCTTC. Amino acid sequence: CASRRQGPNEQFF.

This chain connects TRBV6-5 to TRBJ1-1; D unresolved. CDR3 size: 13 residues. V lost 0 bases, J lost 5 bases, and 7 bases lay in between. Looked up from germline, CDR1 is MNHEY and CDR2 is SVGAGI. The DNA of the CDR3 is TGTGCCAGCAGTTACTCTGAGCGGACTGAAGCTTTCTTT. Residues: CASSYSERTEAFF.

The CDR3 is CASSTEAGQPQHF. In nucleotides, the CDR3 is TGTGCCAGCTCCACGGAGGCGGGTCAGCCCCAGCATTTT. The rearrangement uses TRBV7-2 and TRBJ1-5, with unresolved D. The CDR3 consists of 13 residues. Trimming cost V 8 bases and J 6 bases, with 14 bases left between them. Per the germline V gene, CDR1 is SGHTA and CDR2 is FQGNSA. Variable domain in full (rest from reference TRBV7-2 and TRBJ1-5): GAGVSQSPSNKVTEKGKDVELRCDPISGHTALYWYRQSLGQGLEFLIYFQGNSAPDKSGLPSDRFSAERTGGSVSTLTIQRTQQEDSAVYLCASSTEAGQPQHFGDGTRLSIL.

About this clone itself: This likely came from a read error, as a far larger clone is one base away. Other DNA sequences within the sample encode an identical CDR3. The chain joins TRBV30 to TRBJ1-1; D unclear. The CDR3 covers 13 residues. The germline V gene has CDR1 GTSNPN and CDR2 SVGIG (reference sequence). The ends were cut back, 3 bases at V and 11 bases at J, with 19 bases in the middle. The CDR3 bases are TGTGCCTGGAGGCCCGAGGGAATCAAGAAGGCTTTCTTT. Translating gives CAWRPEGIKKAFF.